Only a few counts were recorded for the clone carrying this T cell receptor (beta chain). Its specificity is not known. These data are taken from a study of naive and memory T cell subsets. Both TRBC1 and TRBC2 were covered by a beta constant-region primer of two equimolar oligonucleotides. TCRdb fed the UMI-ligation and nested PCR reads into MiXCR, producing one record per CDR3 protein. In the table there are around 160,000 distinct CDR3 sequences, approximately 17% of which are singletons. Separate alpha and beta amplification began at the second PCR step. CD4+ T cell IFNgamma after overnight CMV lysate exposure gave donor CMV status. Findings and caveats of the study: From naive to CM, EM and EMRA, diversity decreased and Gini increased. Over 95% of naive TCR sequences appeared only once, unlike memory subsets.

Sample: naive CD4+ T cells from blood. The receptor was derived from a human donor in good health.

In DNA, the CDR3 is TGTGCCAGCAGTAAAGGGACTAGCGGGAGTCATGAGCAGTTCTTC. Residues: CASSKGTSGSHEQFF. The chain links TRBV6-4 to TRBJ2-1, with TRBD2 matching over 14 bases. Trimming took 5 bases from V and 8 from J; bases not matched to a gene: 5. Germline assignment: CDR1 MRHNA and CDR2 SNTAGT. The CDR3 loop spans 15 amino acids.